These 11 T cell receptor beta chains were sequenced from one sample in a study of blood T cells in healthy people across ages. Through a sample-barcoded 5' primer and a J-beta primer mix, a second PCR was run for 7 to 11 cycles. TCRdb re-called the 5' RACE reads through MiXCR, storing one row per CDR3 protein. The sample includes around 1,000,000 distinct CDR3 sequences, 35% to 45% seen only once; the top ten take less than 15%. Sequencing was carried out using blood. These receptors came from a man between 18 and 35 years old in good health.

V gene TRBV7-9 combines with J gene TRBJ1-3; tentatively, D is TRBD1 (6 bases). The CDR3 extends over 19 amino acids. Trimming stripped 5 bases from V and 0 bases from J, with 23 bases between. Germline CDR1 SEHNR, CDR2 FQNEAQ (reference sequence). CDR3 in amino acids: CASSLLGRGHKISGNTIYF. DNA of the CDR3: TGTGCCAGCAGCCTCCTGGGCAGGGGCCACAAGATCTCTGGAAACACCATATATTTT.

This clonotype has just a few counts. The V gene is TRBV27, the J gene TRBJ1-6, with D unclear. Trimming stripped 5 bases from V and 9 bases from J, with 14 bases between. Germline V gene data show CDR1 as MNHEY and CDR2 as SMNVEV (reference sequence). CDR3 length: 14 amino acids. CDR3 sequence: CASSPFRGSSPLHF. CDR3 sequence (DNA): TGTGCCAGCAGTCCCTTCCGAGGTAGTTCACCCCTCCACTTT.

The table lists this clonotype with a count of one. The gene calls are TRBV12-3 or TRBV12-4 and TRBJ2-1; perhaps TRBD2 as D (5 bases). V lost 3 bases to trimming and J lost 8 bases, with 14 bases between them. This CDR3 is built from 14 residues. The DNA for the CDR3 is TGTGCCAGCAGTTTTCAAGTGAGGGCAGATGAGCAGTTCTTC. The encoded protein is CASSFQVRADEQFF.

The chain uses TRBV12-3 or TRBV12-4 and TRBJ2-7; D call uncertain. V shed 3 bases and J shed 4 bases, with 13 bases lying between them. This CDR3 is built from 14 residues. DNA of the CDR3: TGTGCCAGCAGTTTCTCCGCTCTGGTATACGAGCAGTACTTC. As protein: CASSFSALVYEQYF.

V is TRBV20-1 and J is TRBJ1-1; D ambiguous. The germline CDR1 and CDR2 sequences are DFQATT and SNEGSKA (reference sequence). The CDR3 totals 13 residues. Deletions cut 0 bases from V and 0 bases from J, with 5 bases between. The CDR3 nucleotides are TGCAGTGCTAGAGAAATGGTGAACACTGAAGCTTTCTTT. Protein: CSAREMVNTEAFF.

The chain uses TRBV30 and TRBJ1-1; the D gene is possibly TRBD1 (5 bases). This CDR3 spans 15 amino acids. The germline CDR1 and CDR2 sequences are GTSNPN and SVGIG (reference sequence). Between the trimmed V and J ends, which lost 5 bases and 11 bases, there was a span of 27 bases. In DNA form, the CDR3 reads TGTGCCTGGTCGCCTTCCAGGTCCCAGGGTAGGCGGGCTTTCTTT. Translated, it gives CAWSPSRSQGRRAFF.

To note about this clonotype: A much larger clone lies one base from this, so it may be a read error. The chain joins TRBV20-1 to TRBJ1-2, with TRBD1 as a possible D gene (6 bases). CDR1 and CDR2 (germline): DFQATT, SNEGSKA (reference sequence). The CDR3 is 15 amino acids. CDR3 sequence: CGAMAPGAPNYGYTF. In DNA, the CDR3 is TGCGGTGCTATGGCTCCAGGGGCTCCGAACTATGGCTACACCTTC.

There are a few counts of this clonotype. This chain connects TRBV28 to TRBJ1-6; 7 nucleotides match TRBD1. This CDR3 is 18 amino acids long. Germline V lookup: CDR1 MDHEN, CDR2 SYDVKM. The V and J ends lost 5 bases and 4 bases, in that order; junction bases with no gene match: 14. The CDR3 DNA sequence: TGTGCCAGCAGTCCTCGGACAGCCGACAGGGTATATAATTCACCCCTCCACTTT. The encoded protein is CASSPRTADRVYNSPLHF. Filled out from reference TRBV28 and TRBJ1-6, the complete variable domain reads DVKVTQSSRYLVKRTGEKVFLECVQDMDHENMFWYRQDPGLGLRLIYFSYDVKMKEKGDIPEGYSVSREKKERFSLILESASTNQTSMYLCASSPRTADRVYNSPLHFGNGTRLTVT.

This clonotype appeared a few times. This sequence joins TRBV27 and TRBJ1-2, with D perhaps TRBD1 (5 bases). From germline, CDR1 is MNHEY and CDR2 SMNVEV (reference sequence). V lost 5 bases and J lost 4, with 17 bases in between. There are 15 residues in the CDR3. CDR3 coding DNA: TGTGCCAGCAGTCCTACCCAGACAGTGATCTATGGCTACACCTTC. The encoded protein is CASSPTQTVIYGYTF.

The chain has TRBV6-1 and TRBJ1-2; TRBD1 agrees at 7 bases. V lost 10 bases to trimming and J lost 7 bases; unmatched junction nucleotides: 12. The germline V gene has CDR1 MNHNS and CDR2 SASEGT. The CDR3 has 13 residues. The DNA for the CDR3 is TGTGCCATCACCGGGAACAGGGGCGGTGGCTACACCTTC. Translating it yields CAITGNRGGGYTF.

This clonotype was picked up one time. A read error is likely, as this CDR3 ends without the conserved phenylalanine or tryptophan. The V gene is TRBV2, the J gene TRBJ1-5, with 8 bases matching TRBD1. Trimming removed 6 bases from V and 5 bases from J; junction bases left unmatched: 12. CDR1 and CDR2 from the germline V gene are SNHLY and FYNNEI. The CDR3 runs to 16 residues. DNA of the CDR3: TGTGCCAGCAGCCAGAGGGCAGGGGGCTTCGATCAGCCCCAGCATTGT. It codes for CASSQRAGGFDQPQHC.